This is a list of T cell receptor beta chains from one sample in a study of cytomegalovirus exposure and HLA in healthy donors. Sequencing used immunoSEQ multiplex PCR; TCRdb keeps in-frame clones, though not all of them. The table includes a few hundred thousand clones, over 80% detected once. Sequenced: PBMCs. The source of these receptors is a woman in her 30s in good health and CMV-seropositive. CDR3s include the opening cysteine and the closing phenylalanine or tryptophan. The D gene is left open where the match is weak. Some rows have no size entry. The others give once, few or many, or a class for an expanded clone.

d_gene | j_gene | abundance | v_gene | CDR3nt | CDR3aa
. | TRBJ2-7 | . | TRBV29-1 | TGCAGCGTTGTCGAGGACGACTACGAGCAGTACTTC | CSVVEDDYEQYF
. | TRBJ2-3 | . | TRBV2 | TGTGCCACCCCGGGGTTGACAGATACGCAGTATTTT | CATPGLTDTQYF
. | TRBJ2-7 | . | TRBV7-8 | TGTGCCAGCAGCTTAGTGACTGCGGGCTACGAGCAGTACTTC | CASSLVTAGYEQYF
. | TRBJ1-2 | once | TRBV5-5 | TGTGCCAGCAGCTCGGACGCTCGGAATTTCTATGGCTACACCTTC | CASSSDARNFYGYTF
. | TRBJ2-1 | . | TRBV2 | TGTGCCAGCAGTGTAAATGGGGGCGAGAACTGTTTCTTC | CASSVNGGENCFF
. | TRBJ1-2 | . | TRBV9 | TGTGCCAGCAGCAGGACAGTCGGGGTACGGTATGGCTACACCTTC | CASSRTVGVRYGYTF
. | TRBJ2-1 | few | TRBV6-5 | TGTGCCAGCAGTCACGGACCGCCCGCGTACAATGAGCAGTTCTTC | CASSHGPPAYNEQFF
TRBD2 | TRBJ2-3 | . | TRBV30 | TGTGCCTGGAGCCTTACTAGCGGTAGCACAGATACGCAGTATTTT | CAWSLTSGSTDTQYF
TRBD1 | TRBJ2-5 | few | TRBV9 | TGTGCCAGCAGCCTGGGACAGGGAGTGGAGACCCAGTACTTC | CASSLGQGVETQYF
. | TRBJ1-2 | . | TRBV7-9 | TGTGCCAGCAGGCTGGACAGCCTTGGTGCTAACTATGGCTACACCTTC | CASRLDSLGANYGYTF
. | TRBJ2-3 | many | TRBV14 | TGTGCCAGCAGCCGAATGAACCCTAGCACAGATACGCAGTATTTT | CASSRMNPSTDTQYF
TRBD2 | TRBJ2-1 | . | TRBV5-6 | TGTGCCAGCAGCTTGGCGACAGCGGGAGGGTACAATGAGCAGTTCTTC | CASSLATAGGYNEQFF
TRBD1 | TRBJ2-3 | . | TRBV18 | TGTGCCAGCTCACCAGCCCAGGGGGCAGATACGCAGTATTTT | CASSPAQGADTQYF
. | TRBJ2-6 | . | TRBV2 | TGTGCCAGCAGTGAAGGGGTCTCTGGGGCCAACGTCCTGACTTTC | CASSEGVSGANVLTF
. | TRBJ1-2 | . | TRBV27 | TGTGCCAGCAGTCGGACCCCGGAGGGGGGCTACACCTTC | CASSRTPEGGYTF
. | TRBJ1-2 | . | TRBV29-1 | TGCAGCGTTAGGGGTGTAGATGGCTACACCTTC | CSVRGVDGYTF
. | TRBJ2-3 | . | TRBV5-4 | TGTGCCAGCAGCTTTTTATATACGCAGTATTTT | CASSFLYTQYF
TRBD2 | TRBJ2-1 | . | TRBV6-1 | TGTGCCAGCAGTGAAGTTAGGCGGGAGTTTGATGAGCAGTTCTTC | CASSEVRREFDEQFF
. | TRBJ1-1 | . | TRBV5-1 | TGCGCCAGCAGCTTGGCTTCGCCGAACACTGAAGCTTTCTTT | CASSLASPNTEAFF
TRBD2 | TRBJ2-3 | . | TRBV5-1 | TGCGCCAGCAGCATGACTAGCGGGGGCACAGATACGCAGTATTTT | CASSMTSGGTDTQYF
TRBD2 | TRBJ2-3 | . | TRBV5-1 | TGCGCCAGCAGCAGCGGAACTAGCGCTGACACAGATACGCAGTATTTT | CASSSGTSADTDTQYF
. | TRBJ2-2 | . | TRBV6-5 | TGTGCCAGCAGTTACCAAGGGGACACCGGGGAGCTGTTTTTT | CASSYQGDTGELFF
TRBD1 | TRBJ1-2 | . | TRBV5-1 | TGCGCCAGCAGCTCCCGGGACAGCCTCTATGGCTACACCTTC | CASSSRDSLYGYTF
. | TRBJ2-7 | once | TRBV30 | TGTGCCTGGAGTTCGGCCTACGAGCAGTACTTC | CAWSSAYEQYF